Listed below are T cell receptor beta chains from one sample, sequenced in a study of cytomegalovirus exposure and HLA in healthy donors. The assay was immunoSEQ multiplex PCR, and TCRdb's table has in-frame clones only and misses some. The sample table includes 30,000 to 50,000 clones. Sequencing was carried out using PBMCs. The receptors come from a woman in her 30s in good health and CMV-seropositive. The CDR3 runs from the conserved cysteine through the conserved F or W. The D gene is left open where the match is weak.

CDR3aa: CASRRGSRESNQPQHF; CDR3nt: TGTGCCAGTAGGAGGGGGTCCAGGGAGAGCAATCAGCCCCAGCATTTT; j_gene: TRBJ1-5; v_gene: TRBV19; d_gene: NA
CDR3aa: CASSIDPGPGGNQPQHF; CDR3nt: TGTGCCAGTAGTATAGATCCGGGACCGGGGGGCAATCAGCCCCAGCATTTT; j_gene: TRBJ1-5; v_gene: TRBV19; d_gene: NA
CDR3aa: CASSSGGASGGFSYNEQFF; CDR3nt: TGTGCCAGCAGCTCCGGAGGAGCTAGCGGGGGATTCTCCTACAATGAGCAGTTCTTC; j_gene: TRBJ2-1; v_gene: TRBV11-3; d_gene: TRBD2
CDR3aa: CASNSKLLAPSSYEQYF; CDR3nt: TGTGCCAGCAACAGCAAACTACTAGCGCCAAGCTCCTACGAGCAGTACTTC; j_gene: TRBJ2-7; v_gene: TRBV2; d_gene: TRBD2
CDR3aa: CAWSQDSHQQPQHF; CDR3nt: TGTGCCTGGAGTCAGGACAGTCATCAGCAGCCCCAGCATTTT; j_gene: TRBJ1-5; v_gene: TRBV30; d_gene: NA
CDR3aa: CASCPGVNNSPLHF; CDR3nt: TGCGCCAGCTGTCCGGGGGTCAATAATTCACCCCTCCACTTT; j_gene: TRBJ1-6; v_gene: TRBV5-1; d_gene: NA
CDR3aa: CASSPDRGRTDTQYF; CDR3nt: TGCGCCAGCAGCCCTGACAGGGGGCGGACAGATACGCAGTATTTT; j_gene: TRBJ2-3; v_gene: TRBV5-1; d_gene: TRBD1
CDR3aa: CASSPNPGQKNEKLFF; CDR3nt: TGTGCCAGCTCACCGAATCCGGGACAGAAAAATGAAAAACTGTTTTTT; j_gene: TRBJ1-4; v_gene: TRBV18; d_gene: TRBD1
CDR3aa: CASSPTSGIYEQYF; CDR3nt: TGTGCCAGCAGTCCGACTAGCGGGATCTACGAGCAGTACTTC; j_gene: TRBJ2-7; v_gene: TRBV6-6; d_gene: TRBD2
CDR3aa: CASSVADRVYF; CDR3nt: TGTGCCAGCAGTGTGGCGGACAGGGTCTACTTC; j_gene: TRBJ2-7; v_gene: TRBV2; d_gene: TRBD1
CDR3aa: CASSLEGVNTEAFF; CDR3nt: TGCGCCAGCAGCTTGGAGGGAGTGAACACTGAAGCTTTCTTT; j_gene: TRBJ1-1; v_gene: TRBV5-1; d_gene: NA
CDR3aa: CASSLEGVGELFF; CDR3nt: TGCGCCAGCAGCTTGGAGGGAGTCGGGGAGCTGTTTTTT; j_gene: TRBJ2-2; v_gene: TRBV5-1; d_gene: NA
CDR3aa: CASSVDGLAGSSYEQYF; CDR3nt: TGTGCCAGCAGCGTCGATGGACTAGCGGGTAGCTCCTACGAGCAGTACTTC; j_gene: TRBJ2-7; v_gene: TRBV7-9; d_gene: TRBD2
CDR3aa: CAPSPNGRRGAAPPEAFF; CDR3nt: TGTGCCCCAAGCCCAAACGGCAGACGGGGGGCCGCCCCCCCTGAAGCTTTCTTT; j_gene: TRBJ1-1; v_gene: TRBV7-9; d_gene: NA
CDR3aa: CASSETFLGGVSHYGYTF; CDR3nt: TGTGCCAGCAGTGAAACTTTTCTGGGGGGAGTTTCCCACTATGGCTACACCTTC; j_gene: TRBJ1-2; v_gene: TRBV2; d_gene: NA
CDR3aa: CASSPLPDRVSNEQFF; CDR3nt: TGTGCCAGCTCACCACTTCCCGACAGGGTCTCCAATGAGCAGTTCTTC; j_gene: TRBJ2-1; v_gene: TRBV18; d_gene: TRBD1
CDR3aa: CASRAQLSPLHF; CDR3nt: TGTGCCAGCAGAGCACAGCTCTCACCCCTCCACTTT; j_gene: TRBJ1-6; v_gene: TRBV28; d_gene: NA
CDR3aa: CASSLYSGTGNTEAFF; CDR3nt: TGTGCCAGCAGTTTATACTCCGGGACAGGGAACACTGAAGCTTTCTTT; j_gene: TRBJ1-1; v_gene: TRBV27; d_gene: TRBD1